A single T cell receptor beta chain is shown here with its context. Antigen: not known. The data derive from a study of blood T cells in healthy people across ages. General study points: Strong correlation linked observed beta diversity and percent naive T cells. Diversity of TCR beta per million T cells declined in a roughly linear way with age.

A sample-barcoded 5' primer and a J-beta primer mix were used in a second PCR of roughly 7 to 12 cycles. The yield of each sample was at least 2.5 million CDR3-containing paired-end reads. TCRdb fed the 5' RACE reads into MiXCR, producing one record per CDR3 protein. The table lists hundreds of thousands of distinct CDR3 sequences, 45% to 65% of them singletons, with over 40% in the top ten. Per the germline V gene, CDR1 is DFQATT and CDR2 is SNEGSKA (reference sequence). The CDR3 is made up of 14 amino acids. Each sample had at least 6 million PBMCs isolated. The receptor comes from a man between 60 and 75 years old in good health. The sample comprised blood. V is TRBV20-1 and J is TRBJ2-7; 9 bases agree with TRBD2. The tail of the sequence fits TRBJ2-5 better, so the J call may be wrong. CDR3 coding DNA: TGCAGTGCTAGTGTCGCGGGGGGGCGGGAGACCCAGTACTTC. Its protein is CSASVAGGRETQYF.